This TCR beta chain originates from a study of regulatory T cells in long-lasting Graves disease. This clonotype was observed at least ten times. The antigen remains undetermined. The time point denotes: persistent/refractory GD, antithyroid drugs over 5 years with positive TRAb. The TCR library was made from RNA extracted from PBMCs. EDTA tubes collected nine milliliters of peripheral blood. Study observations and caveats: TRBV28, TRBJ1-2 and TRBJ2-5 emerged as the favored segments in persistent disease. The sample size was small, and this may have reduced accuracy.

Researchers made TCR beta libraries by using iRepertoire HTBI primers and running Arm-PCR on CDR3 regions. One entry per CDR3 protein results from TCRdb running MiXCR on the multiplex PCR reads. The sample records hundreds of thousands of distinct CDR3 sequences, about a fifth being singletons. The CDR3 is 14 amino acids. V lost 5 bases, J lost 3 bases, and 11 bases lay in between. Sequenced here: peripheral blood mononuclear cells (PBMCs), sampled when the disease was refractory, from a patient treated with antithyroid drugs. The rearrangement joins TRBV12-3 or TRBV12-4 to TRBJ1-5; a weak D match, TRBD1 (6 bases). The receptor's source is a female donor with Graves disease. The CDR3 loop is CASSQQGINQPQHF. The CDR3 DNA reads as TGTGCCAGCAGTCAACAGGGCATCAATCAGCCCCAGCATTTT.